This T cell receptor beta chain emerged from a study of T cell responses to AZD1222 COVID-19 vaccine. The study's findings and limits: Spike regions recognized by vaccine-associated CD4 TCRs spanned the protein, led by 160-218 and 743-854. Rises in breadth and depth of Spike-specific TCRs came after two AZD1222 doses. Donors were mostly white British, more females; clonal diversity possibly underestimated. Reportedly, close to half of spike-specific TCRs are directed against unmutated variant regions.

A word on this clone: Its specificity is unknown.

Clones were read by immunoSEQ multiplex PCR, and TCRdb kept only the in-frame ones, dropping some. The sample has fewer than 200,000 clones; roughly nine tenths are singletons. Germline V gene sequence: CDR1 MNHEY, CDR2 SMNVEV (reference sequence). The CDR3 has 14 amino acids. Trimming took 9 bases from V and 1 from J; bases not matched to a gene: 9. The input for sequencing was peripheral blood, taken on day 0 of AZD1222 vaccination. The V call is TRBV27, the J call TRBJ2-7; 7 bases map to TRBD1. This TCR derives from an adult in good health. The CDR3 region is CAREQGKRSYEQYF. The CDR3 DNA reads as TGTGCCAGAGAACAGGGGAAGAGGTCCTACGAGCAGTACTTC.